A few counts support the clone carrying this T cell receptor beta chain. Antigen: not known. These data are taken from a study of blood T cells in healthy people across ages. Whole-study findings and limits: Estimates drawn from one million T cells were deemed to understate diversity. No one knew whether donors had CMV, which possibly confounded expanded clonotype changes.

Donors were healthy Caucasian individuals from Russia aged about 6 to 90. A minimum of 5 micrograms of total RNA was extracted per sample. For the second PCR, which ran for roughly 6 to 11 cycles, a sample-barcoded 5' primer and a J-beta primer mix were used. A single record per CDR3 protein comes from TCRdb applying MiXCR to the 5' RACE reads. The table lists about 770,000 distinct CDR3 sequences, 44% of them singletons. CDR1 SGHTA and CDR2 FQGNSA come from the germline V gene. The J segment lost 4 bases and the V segment lost 4 bases, leaving 7 bases of the junction unmatched. There are 16 residues in the CDR3.

The sequencing input was blood. The chain joins TRBV7-2 to TRBJ2-3, with TRBD2 matching over 11 bases. The source of this sequence is a man aged 55 to 69 in good health. As DNA, the CDR3 is TGTGCCAGCAGCTATCTGACTAGCGGGGACTCAGATACGCAGTATTTT. Residues: CASSYLTSGDSDTQYF.